This entry lists 4 T cell receptor beta chains sequenced from one sample in a study of OX40 agonist ivuxolimab in advanced cancers. The repertoire was sequenced with immunoSEQ multiplex PCR; TCRdb's copy has only in-frame clones and lacks some. The data contain tens of thousands of clones, approximately 80% of them seen just once; the ten biggest clones take up 2.5% to 3%. Material: CD4+ or CD8+ T cells sorted from blood, obtained in a trial of the OX40 agonist ivuxolimab. The source is an adult with an advanced solid tumor such as melanoma, head and neck, liver or kidney cancer.

The chain combines TRBV19 with TRBJ1-4, with 7 bases identical to TRBD1. The V and J ends lost 5 bases and 8 bases, in that order; junction bases with no gene match: 5. Germline CDR1 LNHDA, CDR2 SQIVND (reference sequence). The CDR3 is 13 amino acids. As DNA, the CDR3 is TGTGCCAGTAGTGAACAGGGGCCCGAAAAACTGTTTTTT. Translation gives CASSEQGPEKLFF.

J is TRBJ1-2 and V is TRBV5-6; no clear D gene. The germline V and J ends were trimmed by 4 bases and 0 bases, with 10 bases remaining between them. The CDR3 extends over 14 amino acids. Germline assignment: CDR1 SGHDT and CDR2 YYEEEE. The chain's CDR3 is CASSQSQANYGYTF. In nucleotides, the CDR3 is TGTGCCAGCAGCCAGAGCCAGGCTAACTATGGCTACACCTTC.

The chain recombines TRBV28 with TRBJ1-2; D gene uncertain. The germline V gene encodes CDR1 MDHEN and CDR2 SYDVKM. The V and J ends lost 4 bases and 4 bases respectively, with 7 bases between them. The CDR3 is 12 amino acids. The CDR3 DNA reads TGTGCCAGCAGTTATCAGGCCTATGGCTACACCTTC. It codes for CASSYQAYGYTF.

The rearrangement links TRBV5-6 to TRBJ2-1, with 8 bases lining up with TRBD1. With 4 bases clipped from V and 0 bases from J, the junction kept 9 bases outside the gene matches. This CDR3 contains 17 residues. The germline CDR1 and CDR2 sequences are SGHDT and YYEEEE. The CDR3 reads CASSLMTGALSYNEQFF. The CDR3 DNA reads as TGTGCCAGCAGCCTGATGACAGGGGCCCTCTCCTACAATGAGCAGTTCTTC.